This T cell receptor beta chain was recorded in a study of blood T cell repertoires in COVID-19. For the study at large: The United States, Italy and Spain provided the acute and convalescent COVID-19 samples. Sample material is recorded as cDNA or gDNA derived from T cells, B-cell-depleted T cells, or PBMCs.

The CDR3 runs 15 residues. The germline gives CDR1 MNHEY, CDR2 SMNVEV (reference sequence). V was clipped by 5 bases and J by 6 bases; unmatched bases: 8. Original processing methods: Reference gene primers were amplified, and this amplification served to estimate nucleated cell counts. The protocol was immunoSEQ multiplex PCR, while the TCRdb copy is restricted to in-frame clones and leaves out a portion. For V, J and clone size, that table is used; D and trimming come from the DNA. The repertoire has 200,000 to 300,000 clones, approximately 80% of them found once; the top ten carry 4.2%. What was sequenced was peripheral blood. The rearrangement joins TRBV27 to TRBJ1-5, with TRBD1 matching 9 bases. The TCR comes from a man in his 60s with acute or convalescent COVID-19. CDR3 sequence (DNA): TGTGCCAGCAGTGCCGGGACAGGGATAGGTCAGCCCCAGCATTTT. Amino acids: CASSAGTGIGQPQHF.